A selection of T cell receptor beta chains follows, all from one sample in a study of regulatory T cells in long-lasting Graves disease. TCRdb processed the multiplex PCR reads anew with MiXCR; each CDR3 protein has one entry. The sample consists of around 400,000 distinct CDR3 sequences, less than 30% of them appearing once. Material: peripheral blood mononuclear cells (PBMCs), obtained when the disease was refractory, from a patient treated with antithyroid drugs. The receptors originated from a middle-aged woman with Graves disease. Both conserved end residues are part of each CDR3. Fields, in order: clone size, D gene, V gene, J gene, CDR3 protein, CDR3 DNA. A D gene is named only where the DNA matches it firmly. Some rows mark clone size as missing; the rest say once, few, many or name a class of expanded clone.

size: many; D: .; V: TRBV20-1; J: TRBJ2-7; CDR3: CSASRVWALGQYF; DNA: TGCAGTGCTAGTAGGGTTTGGGCCCTGGGGCAGTACTTC
size: few; D: .; V: TRBV10-3; J: TRBJ1-3; CDR3: CAIEGGRSTGNTIYF; DNA: TGTGCCATCGAGGGGGGAAGAAGTACTGGAAACACCATATATTTT
size: many; D: TRBD1; V: TRBV5-1; J: TRBJ1-5; CDR3: CASSLDRGGTPQHF; DNA: TGCGCCAGCAGCTTGGACAGGGGCGGGACGCCCCAGCATTTT
size: many; D: TRBD2; V: TRBV28; J: TRBJ2-7; CDR3: CASSLRPTSGRAREQYF; DNA: TGTGCCAGCAGTTTACGCCCGACTAGCGGGAGGGCCCGCGAGCAGTACTTC
size: many; D: .; V: TRBV6-5; J: TRBJ1-1; CDR3: CASSYRGNEAFF; DNA: TGTGCCAGCAGTTATCGGGGTAATGAAGCTTTCTTT
size: few; D: .; V: TRBV6-5; J: TRBJ2-7; CDR3: CASSYSRGLGGYEQYF; DNA: TGTGCCAGCAGTTACAGCAGGGGATTAGGGGGTTACGAGCAGTACTTC
size: .; D: .; V: TRBV19; J: TRBJ2-2; CDR3: CASSIVDSRTGELFF; DNA: TGTGCCAGTAGTATAGTTGATTCGAGAACCGGGGAGCTGTTTTTT
size: .; D: .; V: TRBV20-1; J: TRBJ1-5; CDR3: CSASYFRVPSNQPQHF; DNA: TGCAGTGCTAGTTATTTTCGGGTCCCTAGCAATCAGCCCCAGCATTTT
size: few; D: .; V: TRBV25-1; J: TRBJ1-1; CDR3: CASSARDWGRAFF; DNA: TGTGCCAGCAGTGCCCGGGACTGGGGCAGGGCTTTCTTT
size: many; D: .; V: TRBV5-1; J: TRBJ2-7; CDR3: CASSLDGTFYEQYF; DNA: TGCGCCAGCAGCTTGGACGGTACGTTCTACGAGCAGTACTTC
size: few; D: TRBD2; V: TRBV6-2/TRBV6-3; J: TRBJ2-1; CDR3: CASSTQAGGAYNEQFF; DNA: TGTGCCAGCAGTACGCAAGCGGGAGGGGCCTACAATGAGCAGTTCTTC
size: many; D: .; V: TRBV6-1; J: TRBJ1-5; CDR3: CASSKQGNSNQPQHF; DNA: TGTGCCAGCTCAAAGCAGGGGAATAGCAATCAGCCCCAGCATTTT
size: .; D: .; V: TRBV6-2/TRBV6-3; J: TRBJ1-3; CDR3: CASSYSRTVGNTIYF; DNA: TGTGCCAGCAGTTACTCGAGGACGGTCGGAAACACCATATATTTT
size: many; D: TRBD2; V: TRBV7-2; J: TRBJ2-3; CDR3: CASSPGITGGRDTQYF; DNA: TGTGCCAGCAGCCCCGGTATCACGGGGGGGAGGGATACGCAGTATTTT
size: many; D: .; V: TRBV6-1; J: TRBJ1-1; CDR3: CASSDFGRRNLNTEAFF; DNA: TGTGCCAGCAGTGATTTCGGCAGGCGAAACTTGAACACTGAAGCTTTCTTT
size: .; D: TRBD1; V: TRBV24-1; J: TRBJ2-3; CDR3: CATSSDRADTQYF; DNA: TGTGCCACCAGCTCCGACAGGGCAGATACGCAGTATTTT
size: few; D: .; V: TRBV18; J: TRBJ2-5; CDR3: CASSPFVRTIIGETQYF; DNA: TGTGCCAGCTCACCCTTTGTCCGGACAATTATAGGGGAGACCCAGTACTTC
size: many; D: .; V: TRBV28; J: TRBJ1-5; CDR3: CASDRRGLTQPQHF; DNA: TGTGCCAGCGATAGGCGAGGGCTAACACAGCCCCAGCATTTT
size: many; D: .; V: TRBV25-1; J: TRBJ2-5; CDR3: CASSGLKGKGGETQYF; DNA: TGTGCCAGCAGTGGATTAAAGGGAAAGGGTGGAGAGACCCAGTACTTC
size: .; D: .; V: TRBV7-6; J: TRBJ2-2; CDR3: CASSSTELRGTGELFF; DNA: TGTGCCAGCAGCTCGACTGAGTTACGTGGCACCGGGGAGCTGTTTTTT
size: .; D: .; V: TRBV28; J: TRBJ1-2; CDR3: CASSPAIYGYTF; DNA: TGTGCCAGCAGTCCCGCCATTTATGGCTACACCTTC
size: few; D: TRBD2; V: TRBV28; J: TRBJ2-1; CDR3: CASSLGTIYNEQFF; DNA: TGTGCCAGCAGTTTGGGGACTATCTACAATGAGCAGTTCTTC
size: many; D: .; V: TRBV2; J: TRBJ1-6; CDR3: CASSERVGRGSPLHF; DNA: TGTGCCAGCAGTGAAAGGGTAGGGCGGGGCTCACCCCTCCACTTT
size: few; D: .; V: TRBV29-1; J: TRBJ2-7; CDR3: CSVTTGTLFYEQYF; DNA: TGCAGCGTTACTACTGGGACCCTCTTCTACGAGCAGTACTTC
size: .; D: TRBD2; V: TRBV19; J: TRBJ2-5; CDR3: CASSRTSGRAGGETQYF; DNA: TGTGCCAGCAGCCGGACTAGCGGGAGGGCCGGGGGCGAGACCCAGTACTTC
size: once; D: .; V: TRBV9; J: TRBJ2-2; CDR3: CASSERRQSANTGELFF; DNA: TGTGCCAGCAGCGAGAGGAGACAGAGCGCGAACACCGGGGAGCTGTTTTTT
size: many; D: .; V: TRBV27; J: TRBJ1-5; CDR3: CASSLSGINQPQHF; DNA: TGTGCCAGCAGTTTATCGGGGATAAATCAGCCCCAGCATTTT
size: many; D: .; V: TRBV20-1; J: TRBJ1-5; CDR3: CSASPTANQPQHF; DNA: TGCAGTGCTAGTCCGACAGCTAATCAGCCCCAGCATTTT
size: .; D: .; V: TRBV5-1; J: TRBJ2-7; CDR3: CASSLGQGREDDEQYF; DNA: TGCGCCAGCAGCTTGGGACAGGGGCGGGAGGATGACGAGCAGTACTTC
size: many; D: .; V: TRBV29-1; J: TRBJ1-2; CDR3: CSVEAEGFYGYTF; DNA: TGCAGCGTTGAGGCGGAGGGATTCTATGGCTACACCTTC
size: few; D: .; V: TRBV2; J: TRBJ2-1; CDR3: CASSVGGTGEQFF; DNA: TGTGCCAGCAGCGTAGGCGGGACGGGTGAGCAGTTCTTC
size: .; D: TRBD2; V: TRBV11-2; J: TRBJ2-7; CDR3: CASSRTPSGSYEQYF; DNA: TGTGCCAGCAGCCGAACACCTAGCGGCTCCTACGAGCAGTACTTC
size: .; D: .; V: TRBV7-2; J: TRBJ2-7; CDR3: CASSLRRSAYEQYF; DNA: TGTGCCAGCAGCTTAAGGAGGTCCGCCTACGAGCAGTACTTC
size: many; D: .; V: TRBV2; J: TRBJ2-7; CDR3: CASFGGNEQYF; DNA: TGTGCCAGCTTCGGGGGCAACGAGCAGTACTTC
size: few; D: .; V: TRBV7-3; J: TRBJ1-6; CDR3: CASSLTSGSAIIHF; DNA: TGTGCCAGCAGCTTAACGAGCGGGAGTGCAATCATCCACTTT
size: many; D: .; V: TRBV15; J: TRBJ2-2; CDR3: CATSRDRLVELFF; DNA: TGTGCCACCAGCAGAGATCGCTTAGTGGAGCTGTTTTTT
size: many; D: TRBD1; V: TRBV12-3/TRBV12-4; J: TRBJ2-6; CDR3: CASRDRDVLTF; DNA: TGTGCCAGCAGGGACAGGGACGTCCTGACTTTC
size: .; D: TRBD1; V: TRBV28; J: TRBJ2-1; CDR3: CASSLTGTGNDEQFF; DNA: TGTGCCAGCAGTTTAACCGGGACAGGGAACGATGAGCAGTTCTTC
size: few; D: .; V: TRBV6-9; J: TRBJ2-7; CDR3: CASSYVGEPYEQYF; DNA: TGTGCCAGCAGTTATGTCGGGGAACCCTACGAGCAGTACTTC
size: many; D: .; V: TRBV7-9; J: TRBJ2-7; CDR3: CAVEDRDYEQYF; DNA: TGTGCAGTCGAGGACAGAGACTACGAGCAGTACTTC
size: many; D: .; V: TRBV6-1; J: TRBJ2-7; CDR3: CASPLGTEQYF; DNA: TGTGCCAGCCCCCTTGGGACCGAGCAGTACTTC
size: .; D: .; V: TRBV4-1; J: TRBJ2-1; CDR3: CASSPEGPFEQFF; DNA: TGCGCCAGCAGCCCGGAGGGGCCCTTTGAGCAGTTCTTC
size: few; D: TRBD1; V: TRBV2; J: TRBJ1-3; CDR3: CASSELLQGDTIYF; DNA: TGTGCCAGCAGTGAACTACTACAGGGGGACACCATATATTTT
size: .; D: TRBD2; V: TRBV20-1; J: TRBJ2-7; CDR3: CSAPLAGAYEQYF; DNA: TGCAGTGCCCCCCTAGCGGGAGCCTACGAGCAGTACTTC
size: .; D: TRBD1; V: TRBV7-2; J: TRBJ2-7; CDR3: CASSLQTGTGLYEQYF; DNA: TGTGCCAGCAGCTTACAAACCGGGACAGGGCTCTACGAGCAGTACTTC
size: many; D: TRBD2; V: TRBV2; J: TRBJ2-5; CDR3: CASESSGRSGTQYF; DNA: TGTGCCAGCGAAAGTAGCGGGAGGTCGGGGACCCAGTACTTC
size: many; D: TRBD1; V: TRBV11-2; J: TRBJ2-5; CDR3: CASRDRGGETQYF; DNA: TGTGCCAGCAGGGACAGGGGCGGAGAGACCCAGTACTTC
size: many; D: .; V: TRBV12-3/TRBV12-4; J: TRBJ1-1; CDR3: CASSFSVDTEAFF; DNA: TGTGCCAGCAGTTTTAGTGTTGACACTGAAGCTTTCTTT
size: .; D: TRBD1; V: TRBV25-1; J: TRBJ1-1; CDR3: CASRGYRGLNTEAFF; DNA: TGTGCCAGCAGAGGATACAGGGGGCTGAACACTGAAGCTTTCTTT
size: .; D: TRBD1; V: TRBV25-1; J: TRBJ2-7; CDR3: CASSELDRESYEQYF; DNA: TGTGCCAGCAGTGAATTGGACAGGGAGTCCTACGAGCAGTACTTC
size: many; D: .; V: TRBV11-2; J: TRBJ2-7; CDR3: CASSSLQRRTYEQYF; DNA: TGTGCCAGCAGCTCCCTACAGCGGAGAACCTACGAGCAGTACTTC
size: few; D: .; V: TRBV29-1; J: TRBJ1-3; CDR3: CSVYRDNTIYF; DNA: TGCAGCGTTTACAGGGACAACACCATATATTTT
size: many; D: TRBD2; V: TRBV11-2; J: TRBJ2-5; CDR3: CASSLTSGRQETQYF; DNA: TGTGCCAGCAGCTTAACTAGCGGGAGACAAGAGACCCAGTACTTC
size: many; D: TRBD1; V: TRBV11-2; J: TRBJ2-7; CDR3: CASSLGTGRIYEQYF; DNA: TGTGCCAGCAGCTTGGGGACAGGGAGGATATACGAGCAGTACTTC
size: .; D: .; V: TRBV19; J: TRBJ2-7; CDR3: CASSMGWGAFDEQYF; DNA: TGTGCCAGTAGTATGGGGTGGGGGGCTTTCGACGAGCAGTACTTC
size: .; D: .; V: TRBV7-8; J: TRBJ2-3; CDR3: CASSLVLVTDTQYF; DNA: TGTGCCAGCAGCTTAGTTCTGGTCACAGATACGCAGTATTTT